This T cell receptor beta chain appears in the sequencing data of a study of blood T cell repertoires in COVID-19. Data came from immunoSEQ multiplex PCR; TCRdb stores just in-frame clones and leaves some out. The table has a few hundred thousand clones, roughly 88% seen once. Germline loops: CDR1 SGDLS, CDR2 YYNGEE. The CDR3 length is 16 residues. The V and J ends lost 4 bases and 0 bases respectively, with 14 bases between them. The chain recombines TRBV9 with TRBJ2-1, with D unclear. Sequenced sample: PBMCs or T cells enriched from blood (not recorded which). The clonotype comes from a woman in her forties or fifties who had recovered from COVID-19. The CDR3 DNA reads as TGTGCCAGCAGCCCACGTGGAGAGAGCTCCTACAATGAGCAGTTCTTC. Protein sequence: CASSPRGESSYNEQFF. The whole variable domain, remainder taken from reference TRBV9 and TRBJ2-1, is DSGVTQTPKHLITATGQRVTLRCSPRSGDLSVYWYQQSLDQGLQFLIQYYNGEERAKGNILERFSAQQFPDLHSELNLSSLELGDSALYFCASSPRGESSYNEQFFGPGTRLTVL.